Presented here are 19 T cell receptor beta chains from one specimen sequenced in a study of PD-1 blockade in classical Hodgkin lymphoma. After autologous stem cell transplantation all patients relapsed, and prior brentuximab vedotin exposure differed between cohorts. The repertoire was sequenced with immunoSEQ multiplex PCR; TCRdb's copy has only in-frame clones and lacks some. The repertoire includes some 30,000 clones, roughly 70% of them detected once, and around 26% sits in the top ten. The specimen was peripheral blood mononuclear cells (PBMCs), collected before the second cycle of nivolumab. The receptors here all came from a human donor with classical Hodgkin lymphoma.

The J gene is TRBJ2-2, the V gene TRBV25-1; 10 positions agree with TRBD2. CDR3 length equals 16 residues. After removal of 5 bases from V and 1 base from J, the junction contained 4 bases not matched to a gene. Germline V gene lookup returns CDR1 MGHDK and CDR2 SYGVNS. The CDR3 sequence is CASSLAGGLNTGELFF. In nucleotides, the CDR3 is TGTGCCAGCAGTTTAGCGGGAGGACTGAACACCGGGGAGCTGTTTTTT.

V and J are TRBV6-1 and TRBJ1-6; 7 bases line up with TRBD1. Germline V gene lookup returns CDR1 MNHNS and CDR2 SASEGT. This CDR3 has 13 amino acids. V lost 10 bases and J lost 9; bases outside the gene matches: 9. The CDR3 nucleotides read TGTGCCACCGGACAGGCATCAGGTTCACCCCTCCACTTT. This sequence encodes CATGQASGSPLHF.

This clone was observed a single time. The V and J genes are TRBV5-1 and TRBJ2-2; D call uncertain. Trimming stripped 3 bases from V and 0 bases from J, with 6 bases between. The CDR3 covers 14 residues. Germline CDR1 is SGHRS and CDR2 is YFSETQ. The CDR3 is CASSSGSNTGELFF. The CDR3 DNA follows: TGCGCCAGCAGCTCTGGATCGAACACCGGGGAGCTGTTTTTT.

This chain joins TRBV27 and TRBJ2-1, with a possible D match to TRBD2 (5 bases). Trimming removed 2 bases at V and 7 bases at J, with 21 bases between. Germline CDR1 is MNHEY and CDR2 is SMNVEV (reference sequence). The length of the CDR3 is 17 residues. Here the CDR3 DNA reads TGTGCCAGCAGTTTAAGTTCAAGTCAAGGTAGGGAGAATGAGCAGTTCTTC. It yields the protein CASSLSSSQGRENEQFF.

This rearrangement joins TRBV21-1 to TRBJ2-3; TRBD2 was called by the table and not checked on the DNA. TRBV21-1 is a recognized pseudogene. This CDR3 has 18 amino acids. The CDR3 bases are TGTGCCAGCAGCGAAGGCACTAGCGGGAGTCCCCGCACAGATACGCAGTATTTT. Translating gives CASSEGTSGSPRTDTQYF.

The chain couples TRBV29-1 to TRBJ2-2, with D tentatively TRBD2 (7 bases). The germline CDR1 and CDR2 sequences are SQVTM and ANQGSEA. V was clipped by 6 bases and J by 6 bases, with 8 bases between them. This CDR3 comprises 11 residues. The CDR3 nucleotides read TGCAGCGTCGGGGGGCCCGGGGAGCTGTTTTTT. Amino acid sequence: CSVGGPGELFF.

For this clone: The germline gene is not matched at one end of the junction; a read error may be the cause. The sample contains more than one DNA sequence encoding this CDR3. V gene TRBV6-5 combines with J gene TRBJ1-2, with D tentatively TRBD1 (5 bases). Looked up from germline, CDR1 is MNHEY and CDR2 is SVGAGI. CDR3 length equals 13 residues. The CDR3 loop is CASSQDRIYGYTF. The CDR3 DNA reads TGTGCCAGCAGCCAAGACAGAATTTATGGCTACACTTTC.

The chain has TRBV19 and TRBJ2-3; 7 nucleotides align to TRBD1. The CDR3 has 14 amino acids. The V and J ends lost 3 bases and 6 bases, in that order; junction bases with no gene match: 6. Germline V gene sequence: CDR1 LNHDA, CDR2 SQIVND (reference sequence). CDR3 sequence reads: CASSIGTAGDTQYF. The DNA for the CDR3 is TGTGCCAGTAGTATCGGGACAGCCGGGGATACGCAGTATTTT.

This clone is medium-sized (0.01 to 0.1%) within its sample. The V call is TRBV7-3, the J call TRBJ2-1; TRBD2 aligns across 9 bases. The V and J ends lost 1 base and 3 bases, in that order; junction bases with no gene match: 4. CDR3 size: 16 residues. CDR1 is SGHTA and CDR2 is FQGTGA in the germline V gene. The CDR3 here is CASSLNAGGYYNEQFF. DNA of the CDR3: TGTGCCAGCAGCTTAAACGCGGGAGGGTACTACAATGAGCAGTTCTTC.

On this clone itself: At one of its ends the junction is not consistent with the germline gene, which may arise from a read error. This sequence joins TRBV10-3 and TRBJ1-1, with TRBD1 identical over 8 bases. The CDR3 loop spans 15 amino acids. In germline, CDR1 is ENHRY, CDR2 SYGVKD. Here the CDR3 reads CASSLNRGIDTEAFF. The CDR3 region has the DNA TGTGCCAGCAGTTTGAACAGGGGGATAGACACTGAAGCTTTCTTT.

The V gene is TRBV10-2, the J gene TRBJ2-1; TRBD2 matches at 8 bases. V dropped 5 bases and J dropped 9; count of bases not matched to a gene: 12. Germline CDR1 WSHSY, CDR2 SAAADI. The CDR3 totals 15 residues. The DNA for the CDR3 is TGCGCCAGCAGTCCCGGGAGGGGAGTCTTTAGTGAGCAGTTCTTC. Amino acid sequence: CASSPGRGVFSEQFF.

The chain employs TRBV18 and TRBJ2-2; 10 bases align to TRBD2. This CDR3 is 16 amino acids long. V was clipped by 6 bases and J by 4 bases; unmatched bases: 8. The germline CDR1 and CDR2 sequences are KGHSH and LQKENI. CDR3 loop: CASSPLAGVSTGELFF. Written as DNA, the CDR3 is TGTGCCAGCTCGCCCCTAGCGGGGGTTTCCACCGGGGAGCTGTTTTTT.

This chain joins TRBV28 and TRBJ2-1, with no clear D. The CDR3 is made up of 11 amino acids. Trimming pared 5 bases from V and 2 bases from J, leaving 1 base between. CDR1 and CDR2 from the germline V gene are MDHEN and SYDVKM. CDR3 sequence: CASSTYNEQFF. The CDR3 DNA reads as TGTGCCAGCAGTACCTACAATGAGCAGTTCTTC.

This chain joins TRBV28 and TRBJ1-2; D uncertain. V was shortened by 2 bases and J by 3 bases, with 7 bases between the two germline ends. The CDR3 is made up of 13 amino acids. Germline CDR1 MDHEN, CDR2 SYDVKM. In DNA form, the CDR3 reads TGTGCCAGCAGTTTAAAACCGCACTATGGCTACACCTTC. Residues: CASSLKPHYGYTF.

This chain links TRBV18 with TRBJ1-1, with 11 positions matching TRBD1. The V and J ends lost 2 bases and 5 bases, in that order; junction bases with no gene match: 7. The CDR3 contains 16 residues. Germline values: CDR1 KGHSH, CDR2 LQKENI. Here the CDR3 DNA reads TGTGCCAGCTCACCAACCGTCGGGACAGGGGGAACTGAAGCTTTCTTT. It codes for CASSPTVGTGGTEAFF.

The chain has TRBV7-9 and TRBJ2-4, with a possible D match to TRBD2 (5 bases). Per the germline V gene, CDR1 is SEHNR and CDR2 is FQNEAQ (reference sequence). This CDR3 has 15 residues. V lost 4 bases and J lost 8, with 18 bases in between. This chain's CDR3 is CASSSLRGARDIQYF. CDR3 nucleotide sequence: TGTGCCAGCAGCTCACTACGGGGAGCCCGCGACATTCAGTACTTC.

This clone showed up just once. The chain employs TRBV10-3 and TRBJ1-4; TRBD1 matches at 8 bases. V gave up 0 bases and J gave up 10 bases; unmatched junction bases: 7. Germline V gene lookup returns CDR1 ENHRY and CDR2 SYGVKD. There are 15 residues in the CDR3. The CDR3 DNA sequence: TGTGCCATCAGTGAGTCGAAGGGACAGGACCGAAAACTGTTTTTT. The encoded protein is CAISESKGQDRKLFF.

V and J are TRBV28 and TRBJ1-1; D not certain. The CDR3 is made up of 14 amino acids. V lost 5 bases, J lost 3 bases, and 13 bases lay in between. Germline assignment: CDR1 MDHEN and CDR2 SYDVKM. The DNA of the CDR3 is TGTGCCAGCAGTAACACGATCCGTGACACTGAAGCTTTCTTT. Protein: CASSNTIRDTEAFF.

CDR3 in amino acids: CASRPPGGEAFF. As DNA, the CDR3 is TGTGCCAGCAGACCCCCAGGGGGCGAGGCTTTCTTT. The rearrangement joins TRBV7-9 to TRBJ1-1; 8 bases agree with TRBD1. The CDR3 extends over 12 amino acids. V lost 6 bases and J lost 11; bases outside the gene matches: 8. Germline loops: CDR1 SEHNR, CDR2 FQNEAQ (reference sequence).